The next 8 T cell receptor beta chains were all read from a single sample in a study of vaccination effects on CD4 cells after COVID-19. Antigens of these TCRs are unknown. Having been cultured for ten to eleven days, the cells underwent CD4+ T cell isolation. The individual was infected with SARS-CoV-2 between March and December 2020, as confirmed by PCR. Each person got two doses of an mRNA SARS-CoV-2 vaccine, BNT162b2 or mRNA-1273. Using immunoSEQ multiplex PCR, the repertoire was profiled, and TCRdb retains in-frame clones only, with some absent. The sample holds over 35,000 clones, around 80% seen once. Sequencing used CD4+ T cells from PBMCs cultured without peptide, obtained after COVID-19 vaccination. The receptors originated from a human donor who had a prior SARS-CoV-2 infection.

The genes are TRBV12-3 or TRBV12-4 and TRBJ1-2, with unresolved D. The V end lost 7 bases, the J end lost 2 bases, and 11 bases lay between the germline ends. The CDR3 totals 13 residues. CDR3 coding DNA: TGTGCCAGCACCACCGGGATCAACTATGGCTACACCTTC. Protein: CASTTGINYGYTF.

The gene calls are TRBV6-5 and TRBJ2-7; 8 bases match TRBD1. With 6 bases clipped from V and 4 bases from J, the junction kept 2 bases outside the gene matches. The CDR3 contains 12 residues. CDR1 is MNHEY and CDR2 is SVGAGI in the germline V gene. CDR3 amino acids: CASSRTGYEQYF. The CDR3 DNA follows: TGTGCCAGCAGCCGGACAGGGTACGAGCAGTACTTC.

CDR3 DNA sequence: TGTGCCAGCAGTGATAGGACAGGGGAGGAAAAACTGTTTTTT. Translation gives CASSDRTGEEKLFF. V is TRBV2 and J is TRBJ1-4; TRBD1 matches 9 bases. The CDR3 runs to 14 residues. Germline loops: CDR1 SNHLY, CDR2 FYNNEI. The junction had 4 bases not matched to a gene; V was cut back by 3 bases and J by 8 bases.

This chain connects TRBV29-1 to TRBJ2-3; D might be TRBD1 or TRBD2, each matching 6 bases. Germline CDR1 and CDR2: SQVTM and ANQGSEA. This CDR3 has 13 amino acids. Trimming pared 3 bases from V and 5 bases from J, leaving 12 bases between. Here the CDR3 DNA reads TGCAGCGTTGATGAGGGGGGTGTAGATACGCAGTATTTT. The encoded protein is CSVDEGGVDTQYF.

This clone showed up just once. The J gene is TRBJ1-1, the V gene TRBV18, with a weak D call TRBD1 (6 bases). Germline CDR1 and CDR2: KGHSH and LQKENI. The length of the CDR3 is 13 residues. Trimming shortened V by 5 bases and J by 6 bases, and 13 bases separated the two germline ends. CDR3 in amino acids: CASSEHRDAEAFF. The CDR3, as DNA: TGTGCCAGCTCAGAACACAGGGACGCTGAAGCTTTCTTT.

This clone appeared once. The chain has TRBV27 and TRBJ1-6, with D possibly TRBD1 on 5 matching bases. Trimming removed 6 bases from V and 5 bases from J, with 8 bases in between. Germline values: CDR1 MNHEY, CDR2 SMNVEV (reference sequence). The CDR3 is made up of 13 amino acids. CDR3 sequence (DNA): TGTGCCAGCAGCCGGGGCAATAATTCACCCCTCCACTTT. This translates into CASSRGNNSPLHF.

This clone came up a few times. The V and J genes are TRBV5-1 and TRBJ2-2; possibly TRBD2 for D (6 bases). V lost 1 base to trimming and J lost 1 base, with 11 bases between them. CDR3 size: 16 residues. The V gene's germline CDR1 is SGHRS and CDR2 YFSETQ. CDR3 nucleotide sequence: TGCGCCAGCAGCTTGCAACCGGGACTGAACACCGGGGAGCTGTTTTTT. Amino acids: CASSLQPGLNTGELFF.

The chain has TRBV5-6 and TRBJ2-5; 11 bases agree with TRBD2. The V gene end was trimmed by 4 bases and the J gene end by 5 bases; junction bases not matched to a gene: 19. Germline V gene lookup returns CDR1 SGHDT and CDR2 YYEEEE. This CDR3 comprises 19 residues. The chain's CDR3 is CASSPPLSLAGGIQETQYF. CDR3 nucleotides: TGTGCCAGCAGCCCACCTCTGTCCCTAGCGGGAGGTATACAGGAGACCCAGTACTTC.